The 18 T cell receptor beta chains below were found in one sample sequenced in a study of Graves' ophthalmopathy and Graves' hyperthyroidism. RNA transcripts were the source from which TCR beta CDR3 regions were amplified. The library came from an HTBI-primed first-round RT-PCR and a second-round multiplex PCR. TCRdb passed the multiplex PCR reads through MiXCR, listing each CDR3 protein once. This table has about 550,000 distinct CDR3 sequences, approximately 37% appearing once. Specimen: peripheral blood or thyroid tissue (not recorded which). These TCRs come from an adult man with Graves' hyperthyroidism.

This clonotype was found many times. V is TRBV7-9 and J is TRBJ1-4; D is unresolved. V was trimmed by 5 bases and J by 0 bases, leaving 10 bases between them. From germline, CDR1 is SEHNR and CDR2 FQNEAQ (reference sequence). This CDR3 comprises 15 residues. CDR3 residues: CASSLDRATNEKLFF. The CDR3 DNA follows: TGTGCCAGCAGCCTCGACCGCGCAACTAATGAAAAACTGTTTTTT.

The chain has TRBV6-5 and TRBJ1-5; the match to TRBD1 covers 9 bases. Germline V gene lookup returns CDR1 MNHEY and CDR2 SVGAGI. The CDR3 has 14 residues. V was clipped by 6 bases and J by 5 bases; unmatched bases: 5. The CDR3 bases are TGTGCCAGCAGGGGACAGGGTACCGATCAGCCCCAGCATTTT. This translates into CASRGQGTDQPQHF.

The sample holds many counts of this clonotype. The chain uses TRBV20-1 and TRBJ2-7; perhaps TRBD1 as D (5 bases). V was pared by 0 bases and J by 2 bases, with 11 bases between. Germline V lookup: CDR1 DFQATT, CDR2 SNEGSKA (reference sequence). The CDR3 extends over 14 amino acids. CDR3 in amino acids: CSARDQGRTYEQYF. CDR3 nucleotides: TGCAGTGCTAGAGACCAGGGCAGAACCTACGAGCAGTACTTC.

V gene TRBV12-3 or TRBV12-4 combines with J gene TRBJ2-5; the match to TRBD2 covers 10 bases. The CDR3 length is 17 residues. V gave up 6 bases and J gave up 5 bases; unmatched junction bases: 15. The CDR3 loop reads CASSSDRTSGFRETQYF. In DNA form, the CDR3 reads TGTGCCAGCAGCTCGGATCGGACTAGCGGCTTTCGGGAGACCCAGTACTTC.

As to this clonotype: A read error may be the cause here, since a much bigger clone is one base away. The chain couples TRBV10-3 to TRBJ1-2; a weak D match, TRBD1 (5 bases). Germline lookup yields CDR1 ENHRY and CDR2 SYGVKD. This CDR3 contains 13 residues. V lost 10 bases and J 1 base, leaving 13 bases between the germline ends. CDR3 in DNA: TGTGCCAGCTCGGGGACCAGTAACTATGGCTACACCTTC. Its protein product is CASSGTSNYGYTF.

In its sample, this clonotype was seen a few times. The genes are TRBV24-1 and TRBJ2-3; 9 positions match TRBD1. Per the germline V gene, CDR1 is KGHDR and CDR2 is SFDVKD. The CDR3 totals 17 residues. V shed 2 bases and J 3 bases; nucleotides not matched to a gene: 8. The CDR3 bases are TGTGCCACCAGTGATTCGACAGGGGGTCGAGGGACAGATACGCAGTATTTT. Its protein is CATSDSTGGRGTDTQYF.

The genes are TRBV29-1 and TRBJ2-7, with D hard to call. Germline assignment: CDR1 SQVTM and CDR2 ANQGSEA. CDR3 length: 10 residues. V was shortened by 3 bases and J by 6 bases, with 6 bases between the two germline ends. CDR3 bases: TGCAGCGTTGATGAAGGCGAGCAGTACTTC. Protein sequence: CSVDEGEQYF.

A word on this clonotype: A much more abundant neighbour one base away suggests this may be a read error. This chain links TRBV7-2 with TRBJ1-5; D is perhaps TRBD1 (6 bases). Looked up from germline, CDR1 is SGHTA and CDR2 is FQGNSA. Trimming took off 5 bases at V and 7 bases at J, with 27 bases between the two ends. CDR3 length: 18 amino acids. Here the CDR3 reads CASSGRLGSQGRGQPQHF. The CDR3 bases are TGTGCCAGCAGCGGACGACTCGGGTCGCAGGGAAGGGGGCAGCCCCAGCATTTT. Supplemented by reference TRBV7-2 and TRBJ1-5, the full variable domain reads GAGVSQSPSNKVTEKGKDVELRCDPISGHTALYWYRQSLGQGLEFLIYFQGNSAPDKSGLPSDRFSAERTGGSVSTLTIQRTQQEDSAVYLCASSGRLGSQGRGQPQHFGDGTRLSIL.

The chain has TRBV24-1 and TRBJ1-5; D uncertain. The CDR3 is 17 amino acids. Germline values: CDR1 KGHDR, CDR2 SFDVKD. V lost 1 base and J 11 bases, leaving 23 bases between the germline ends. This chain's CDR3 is CATSDFQVDGRMETQHF. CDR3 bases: TGTGCCACCAGTGATTTCCAAGTTGACGGGAGGATGGAGACCCAGCATTTT.

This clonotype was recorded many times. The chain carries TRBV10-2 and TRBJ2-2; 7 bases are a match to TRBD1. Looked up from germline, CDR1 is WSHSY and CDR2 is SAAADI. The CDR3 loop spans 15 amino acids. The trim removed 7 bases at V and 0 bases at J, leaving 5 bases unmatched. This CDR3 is CASMGQPPNTGELFF. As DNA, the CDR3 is TGCGCCAGCATGGGACAGCCCCCGAACACCGGGGAGCTGTTTTTT.

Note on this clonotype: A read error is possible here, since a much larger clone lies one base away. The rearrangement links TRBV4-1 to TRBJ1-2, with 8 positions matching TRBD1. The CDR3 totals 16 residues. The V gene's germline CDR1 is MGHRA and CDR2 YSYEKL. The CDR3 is CASSQETGALYYGYAF. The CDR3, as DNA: TGTGCCAGCAGCCAAGAGACAGGGGCGCTATACTATGGCTACGCCTTC.

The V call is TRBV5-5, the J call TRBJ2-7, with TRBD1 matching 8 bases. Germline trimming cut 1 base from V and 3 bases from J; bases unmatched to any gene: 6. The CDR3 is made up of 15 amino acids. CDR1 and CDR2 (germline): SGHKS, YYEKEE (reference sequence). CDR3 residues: CASSLPGQEVYEQYF. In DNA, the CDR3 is TGTGCCAGCAGCTTGCCGGGACAGGAGGTCTACGAGCAGTACTTC.

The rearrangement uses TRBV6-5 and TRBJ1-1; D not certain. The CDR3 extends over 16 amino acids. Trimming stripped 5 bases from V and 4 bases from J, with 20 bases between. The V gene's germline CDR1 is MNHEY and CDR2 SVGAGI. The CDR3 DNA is TGTGCCAGCAGTGAAGAGAGGATGGCGGGTCGCACTGAAGCTTTCTTT. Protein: CASSEERMAGRTEAFF.

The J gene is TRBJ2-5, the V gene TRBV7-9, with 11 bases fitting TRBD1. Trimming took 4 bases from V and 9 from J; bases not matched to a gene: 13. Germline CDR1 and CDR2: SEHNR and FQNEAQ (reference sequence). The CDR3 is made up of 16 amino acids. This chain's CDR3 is CASSSLGQGGNQPQYF. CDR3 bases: TGTGCCAGCAGCTCTCTGGGACAGGGGGGAAATCAGCCCCAGTACTTC.

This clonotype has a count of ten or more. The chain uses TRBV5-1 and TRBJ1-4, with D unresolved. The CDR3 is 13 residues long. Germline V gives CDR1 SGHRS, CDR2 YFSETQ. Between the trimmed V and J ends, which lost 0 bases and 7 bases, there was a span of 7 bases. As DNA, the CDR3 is TGCGCCAGCAGCTTGGCGGGGTCTGAAAAACTGTTTTTT. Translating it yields CASSLAGSEKLFF.

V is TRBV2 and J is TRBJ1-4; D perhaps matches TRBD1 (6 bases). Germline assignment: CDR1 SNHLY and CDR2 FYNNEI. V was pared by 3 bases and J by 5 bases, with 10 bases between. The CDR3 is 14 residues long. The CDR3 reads CASSDRGGNEKLFF. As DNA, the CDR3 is TGTGCCAGCAGTGATCGGGGGGGCAATGAAAAACTGTTTTTT.

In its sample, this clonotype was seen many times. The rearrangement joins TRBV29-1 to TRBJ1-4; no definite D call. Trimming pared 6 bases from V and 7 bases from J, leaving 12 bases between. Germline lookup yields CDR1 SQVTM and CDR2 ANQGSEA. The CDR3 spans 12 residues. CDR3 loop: CSVTAAGEKLFF. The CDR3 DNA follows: TGCAGCGTAACCGCAGCAGGTGAAAAACTGTTTTTT.

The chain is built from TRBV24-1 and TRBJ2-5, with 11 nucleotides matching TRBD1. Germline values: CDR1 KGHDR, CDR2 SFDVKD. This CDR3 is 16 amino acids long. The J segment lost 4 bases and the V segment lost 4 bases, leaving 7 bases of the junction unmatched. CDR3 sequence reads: CATSDPGQGGLETQYF. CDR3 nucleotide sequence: TGTGCCACCAGTGACCCGGGACAGGGGGGTTTAGAGACCCAGTACTTC.